The rows below give T cell receptor beta chains drawn from one sample of a study of blood T cell repertoires in COVID-19. The data were produced by immunoSEQ multiplex PCR, yet TCRdb's version contains in-frame clones alone and is incomplete. This table holds about 62,000 clones, around four fifths found once. The sequenced material came from peripheral blood. The receptors derive from a woman aged 45 to 65 with active or convalescent COVID-19. Both conserved end residues are part of each CDR3. The D gene is left open where the match is weak. Not all rows give a size; the values are once, few, many and, for expanded clones, a class.

>TRBV2|once|TRBJ1-2|-
CASVGSPSTFGYTF
TGTGCCAGCGTAGGGAGCCCGTCAACGTTTGGCTACACCTTC
>TRBV19|-|TRBJ2-7|TRBD1
CASSTRQGWDEQYF
TGTGCCAGTAGTACAAGACAGGGGTGGGACGAGCAGTACTTC
>TRBV7-3|-|TRBJ2-3|-
CASSGSGLRTDTQYF
TGTGCCAGCAGCGGGAGCGGACTACGCACAGATACGCAGTATTTT
>TRBV10-3|-|TRBJ2-5|TRBD2
CAIRGDGAGDQETQYF
TGTGCCATCAGGGGGGACGGCGCGGGAGACCAAGAGACCCAGTACTTC
>TRBV2|few|TRBJ1-2|-
CASKEGLWANYGYTF
TGTGCCAGCAAAGAGGGACTGTGGGCGAACTATGGCTACACCTTC
>TRBV27|many|TRBJ2-3|-
CASSSRGFTDTQYF
TGTGCCAGCAGTTCCAGGGGTTTTACAGATACGCAGTATTTT
>TRBV5-1|-|TRBJ2-2|-
CASSSQGIGANTGELFF
TGCGCCAGCAGCTCACAGGGAATAGGGGCGAACACCGGGGAGCTGTTTTTT
>TRBV2|-|TRBJ1-5|-
CASRSDSSHQPQHF
TGTGCCAGCAGGTCGGACAGCTCCCACCAGCCCCAGCATTTT
>TRBV28|-|TRBJ1-2|-
CASKIASDGYTF
TGTGCCAGTAAAATAGCCAGCGACGGCTACACCTTC
>TRBV5-1|-|TRBJ2-3|TRBD1
CASSLGDRGYTDTQYF
TGCGCCAGCAGCTTGGGGGACAGGGGATACACAGATACGCAGTATTTT
>TRBV6-5|-|TRBJ1-6|TRBD1
CASSYSRQGDSPLHF
TGTGCCAGCAGTTACTCCCGGCAGGGGGATTCACCCCTCCACTTT
>TRBV18|-|TRBJ1-2|-
CASSQGANYGYTF
TGTGCCAGCTCACAGGGAGCTAACTATGGCTACACCTTC
>TRBV2|-|TRBJ1-2|-
CASSEATGGGGGYGYTF
TGTGCCAGCAGTGAAGCGACAGGAGGAGGGGGGGGCTATGGCTACACCTTC
>TRBV4-3|once|TRBJ2-2|-
CASSQDHLVGELFF
TGCGCCAGCAGCCAAGATCACTTAGTCGGGGAGCTGTTTTTT
>TRBV2|-|TRBJ2-3|-
CASIPLRGADTQYF
TGTGCCAGCATTCCCCTGAGAGGAGCAGATACGCAGTATTTT
>TRBV5-1|-|TRBJ1-5|-
CASSLKPGPSNQPQHF
TGCGCCAGCAGCTTGAAACCGGGTCCTAGCAATCAGCCCCAGCATTTT
>TRBV7-3|few|TRBJ1-2|TRBD1
CASSLTGTGINF
TGTGCCAGCAGCCTGACCGGGACAGGGATAAATTTC
>TRBV7-2|-|TRBJ1-4|-
CASSLASPNEKLFF
TGTGCCAGCAGCTTAGCCAGTCCTAATGAAAAACTGTTTTTT
>TRBV27|-|TRBJ1-1|TRBD1
CASSPGTGVLNTEAFF
TGTGCCAGCAGTCCTGGGACAGGGGTCTTGAACACTGAAGCTTTCTTT
>TRBV18|-|TRBJ2-1|-
CASSPPRGESSYNEQFF
TGTGCCAGCTCACCACCAAGGGGCGAGAGCTCCTACAATGAGCAGTTCTTC
>TRBV6-5|-|TRBJ1-1|-
CASRRTGTAFF
TGTGCCAGCAGACGAACAGGGACCGCTTTCTTT
>TRBV2|once|TRBJ1-5|-
CASSKQSAGNQPQHF
TGTGCCAGCAGTAAACAGAGTGCAGGCAATCAGCCCCAGCATTTT
>TRBV7-2|-|TRBJ2-1|TRBD2
CASSHPPGGSGDEQFF
TGTGCCAGCAGCCACCCCCCGGGCGGGAGTGGCGATGAGCAGTTCTTC
>TRBV7-8|-|TRBJ2-3|TRBD1
CASSSTGRVQTDTQYF
TGTGCCAGCAGCTCGACAGGGAGAGTACAGACAGATACGCAGTATTTT
>TRBV6-1|-|TRBJ2-1|TRBD2
CASSKGLAIYNEQFF
TGTGCCAGCAGCAAGGGACTAGCGATTTACAATGAGCAGTTCTTC
>TRBV5-6|-|TRBJ2-3|TRBD2
CASSPSGGADTQYF
TGTGCCAGCAGCCCATCCGGGGGGGCAGATACGCAGTATTTT
>TRBV6-6|-|TRBJ1-5|TRBD1
CAALRGAGNQPQHF
TGTGCCGCGCTCAGGGGGGCGGGCAATCAGCCCCAGCATTTT
>TRBV7-3|-|TRBJ2-6|-
CASSLTPSSLSGANVLTF
TGTGCCAGCAGCTTAACCCCCTCCTCCCTCTCTGGGGCCAACGTCCTGACTTTC
>TRBV5-1|-|TRBJ1-3|-
CASSERTSGNTIYF
TGCGCCAGCAGCGAGCGGACCTCTGGAAACACCATATATTTT
>TRBV30|-|TRBJ2-6|-
CAWSQQGIRANVLTF
TGTGCCTGGAGTCAACAGGGAATAAGGGCCAACGTCCTGACTTTC
>TRBV29-1|-|TRBJ1-2|-
CSFWAGPSNYGYTF
TGCAGCTTCTGGGCGGGTCCCTCTAACTATGGCTACACCTTC
>TRBV14|few|TRBJ2-1|-
CASSQDLVVNEQFF
TGTGCCAGCAGCCAAGACCTGGTAGTCAATGAGCAGTTCTTC
>TRBV5-1|-|TRBJ2-7|-
CASSLVGLTYEQYF
TGCGCCAGCAGCTTGGTCGGACTCACCTACGAGCAGTACTTC
>TRBV10-3|-|TRBJ2-1|TRBD2
CAISDGVAGGDEQFF
TGTGCCATCAGTGATGGGGTAGCGGGGGGCGATGAGCAGTTCTTC
>TRBV6-2/TRBV6-3|many|TRBJ2-7|-
CASSFPGEQYF
TGTGCCAGCAGTTTCCCAGGCGAGCAGTACTTC
>TRBV7-8|few|TRBJ2-7|TRBD1
CASSLGGWDRVKTYEQYF
TGTGCCAGCAGCTTAGGGGGCTGGGACAGAGTAAAAACCTACGAGCAGTACTTC
>TRBV21-1|once|TRBJ2-7|-
CASILGHSGRGGEQYF
TGTGCCAGCATCCTCGGGCATAGCGGGAGGGGTGGTGAGCAGTACTTC
>TRBV24-1|few|TRBJ2-3|-
CATSDFQDSTDTQYF
TGTGCCACCAGTGATTTCCAGGATAGCACAGATACGCAGTATTTT
>TRBV9|-|TRBJ2-5|TRBD2
CASSDESGTSGQETQYF
TGTGCCAGCAGCGACGAGAGCGGGACTAGCGGACAAGAGACCCAGTACTTC
>TRBV5-1|-|TRBJ2-1|TRBD2
CASSPGRASVNEQFF
TGCGCCAGCAGCCCAGGGAGGGCCTCTGTGAATGAGCAGTTCTTC
>TRBV7-9|few|TRBJ2-3|TRBD2
CASSLQLAGSTDTQYF
TGTGCCAGCAGCTTACAACTAGCGGGTAGCACAGATACGCAGTATTTT
>TRBV6-5|-|TRBJ1-2|-
CASSYGGMPYGYTF
TGTGCCAGCAGTTACGGCGGCATGCCCTATGGCTACACCTTC
>TRBV13|-|TRBJ2-1|TRBD2
CASSLAGGRNEQFF
TGTGCCAGCAGCTTAGCGGGAGGGCGAAATGAGCAGTTCTTC
>TRBV4-1|few|TRBJ2-1|-
CASSQDAGWVGRQFF
TGCGCCAGCAGCCAAGATGCAGGTTGGGTTGGTCGGCAGTTCTTC
>TRBV4-3|-|TRBJ2-2|TRBD2
CASSQAIAGGSANTGELFF
TGCGCCAGCAGCCAAGCAATAGCGGGAGGGAGCGCGAACACCGGGGAGCTGTTTTTT
>TRBV5-1|-|TRBJ2-3|-
CASSPGLGWSDTQYF
TGCGCCAGCAGCCCGGGACTCGGATGGAGTGATACGCAGTATTTT
>TRBV7-8|-|TRBJ1-5|-
CASSSSGQPQHF
TGTGCCAGCAGCTCCTCGGGTCAGCCCCAGCATTTT
>TRBV5-6|few|TRBJ1-1|TRBD1
CASSPSRDRNTEAFF
TGTGCCAGCAGCCCGTCCCGGGACAGAAACACTGAAGCTTTCTTT
>TRBV20-1|-|TRBJ2-1|-
CSATDRVRQFF
TGCAGTGCCACCGATCGGGTTAGGCAGTTCTTC
>TRBV5-4|few|TRBJ2-5|TRBD2
CASSGWREGQETQYF
TGTGCCAGCAGTGGGTGGCGGGAGGGCCAAGAGACCCAGTACTTC
>TRBV19|few|TRBJ1-1|-
CASSPRSGMNTEAFF
TGTGCCAGTAGCCCCCGGTCAGGTATGAACACTGAAGCTTTCTTT
>TRBV28|-|TRBJ2-7|-
CASSLSHTDSSYEQYF
TGTGCCAGCAGTTTATCCCATACGGACTCCTCCTACGAGCAGTACTTC
>TRBV6-5|-|TRBJ2-5|-
CASSYALELQETQYF
TGTGCCAGCAGTTACGCTCTAGAGTTACAAGAGACCCAGTACTTC
>TRBV19|-|TRBJ2-2|-
CASIKGGGIITGELFF
TGTGCCAGTATCAAAGGAGGGGGCATCATCACCGGGGAGCTGTTTTTT
>TRBV6-5|-|TRBJ1-2|-
CASTQTGGNYGYTF
TGTGCCAGCACCCAGACAGGCGGAAACTATGGCTACACCTTC
>TRBV29-1|-|TRBJ1-2|TRBD1
CSVEGQGAAGGYTF
TGCAGCGTTGAGGGACAGGGGGCCGCGGGTGGCTACACCTTC
>TRBV12-3/TRBV12-4|few|TRBJ2-7|-
CASSQALGAEQYF
TGTGCCAGCAGCCAGGCCCTTGGGGCCGAGCAGTACTTC
>TRBV5-5|-|TRBJ2-7|TRBD2
CASSWGTSGGREQYF
TGTGCCAGCAGCTGGGGGACTAGCGGGGGCCGGGAGCAGTACTTC